The rows below give T cell receptor beta chains drawn from one sample of a study of cytomegalovirus exposure and HLA in healthy donors. The method was immunoSEQ multiplex PCR; TCRdb's version includes in-frame clones alone and lacks a portion of them. The table lists over 130,000 clones, 75% to 85% of them singletons. Specimen: PBMCs. These receptors were collected from a middle-aged man in good health and CMV-seronegative. CDR3s include the opening cysteine and the closing phenylalanine or tryptophan. The D gene is left open where the match is weak. For some rows the clone size is stated as once, few or many, or as a class when expanded; others skip it.

TRBJ2-5 TRBD2 16 NA TRBV7-6 CASSSGVGTILETQYF TGTGCCAGCAGCTCGGGAGTGGGGACTATTCTCGAGACCCAGTACTTC
TRBJ2-3 NA 16 NA TRBV9 CASSVIAGKLRDTQYF TGTGCCAGCAGCGTGATCGCGGGGAAGCTTCGAGATACGCAGTATTTT
TRBJ2-3 NA 16 NA TRBV5-8 CASSLGPPTGTDTQYF TGTGCCAGCAGCTTGGGTCCCCCTACCGGCACAGATACGCAGTATTTT
TRBJ1-3 NA 16 NA TRBV4-2 CASSQEGQGNGNTIYF TGTGCCAGCAGCCAAGAGGGTCAGGGTAATGGAAACACCATATATTTT
TRBJ1-5 TRBD1 13 once TRBV19 CASSGTVEQPQHF TGTGCCAGTAGTGGGACAGTCGAGCAGCCCCAGCATTTT
TRBJ2-5 TRBD1 16 NA TRBV4-1 CASSQDGTGGKETQYF TGCGCCAGCAGCCAAGACGGGACAGGGGGAAAAGAGACCCAGTACTTC
TRBJ2-7 NA 13 few TRBV4-2 CASSQDRAGEQYF TGTGCCAGCAGCCAAGACAGGGCTGGCGAGCAGTACTTC
TRBJ2-6 TRBD2 19 NA TRBV14 CASSPQTSGVSSGANVLTF TGTGCCAGCAGCCCCCAGACTAGCGGGGTTAGCTCTGGGGCCAACGTCCTGACTTTC
TRBJ1-2 NA 18 NA TRBV25-1 CASSELGETGKSKDGYTF TGTGCCAGCAGTGAATTGGGAGAGACAGGCAAATCGAAAGATGGCTACACCTTC
TRBJ1-5 NA 14 few TRBV2 CASSEDRGNQPQHF TGTGCCAGCAGTGAGGACAGAGGGAATCAGCCCCAGCATTTT
TRBJ1-5 NA 15 NA TRBV7-6 CASSLGAVNNQPQHF TGTGCCAGCAGCTTAGGGGCAGTCAACAATCAGCCCCAGCATTTT
TRBJ1-2 NA 15 once TRBV7-9 CASSLGTAANYGYTF TGTGCCAGCAGCTTAGGGACAGCCGCTAACTATGGCTACACCTTC
TRBJ1-4 NA 15 few TRBV27 CASSNRASTNEKLFF TGTGCCAGCAGTAACAGGGCATCAACTAATGAAAAACTGTTTTTT
TRBJ1-5 NA 13 NA TRBV30 CAWTHRSNQPQHF TGTGCCTGGACCCATAGAAGCAATCAGCCCCAGCATTTT
TRBJ1-2 TRBD1 16 NA TRBV6-5 CASSSSGTGGYYGYTF TGTGCCAGCAGTTCCTCCGGGACAGGGGGATATTATGGCTACACCTTC
TRBJ2-3 NA 16 NA TRBV9 CASSIYSGTRTDTQYF TGTGCCAGCAGCATATATAGCGGAACGCGCACAGATACGCAGTATTTT
TRBJ2-7 TRBD2 16 NA TRBV6-5 CASSSAGGSGIHEQYF TGTGCCAGCAGTTCTGCCGGGGGTAGCGGGATCCACGAGCAGTACTTC
TRBJ1-2 NA 15 NA TRBV28 CASSSLWTDNYGYTF TGTGCCAGCAGTTCCCTATGGACTGACAACTATGGCTACACCTTC
TRBJ1-2 NA 15 NA TRBV11-2 CASSPNRAGAGGYTF TGTGCCAGCAGCCCAAACAGGGCGGGGGCGGGTGGCTACACCTTC
TRBJ2-1 NA 13 NA TRBV6-5 CASSYTTENEQFF TGTGCCAGCAGTTACACGACAGAGAATGAGCAGTTCTTC
TRBJ1-1 TRBD1 15 NA TRBV28 CASSADRGLGTEAFF TGTGCCAGCAGTGCAGACAGGGGGCTGGGAACTGAAGCTTTCTTT
TRBJ2-3 TRBD1 15 NA TRBV13 CASSGQGVGLDTQYF TGTGCCAGCAGCGGCCAGGGGGTGGGTTTGGATACGCAGTATTTT
TRBJ2-3 NA 15 once TRBV27 CASSPSRGSTDTQYF TGTGCCAGCAGTCCCTCTCGGGGGAGCACAGATACGCAGTATTTT
TRBJ1-2 NA 15 NA TRBV7-8 CASATLSGGVWGYTF TGTGCCAGCGCCACGCTCTCGGGGGGGGTTTGGGGCTACACCTTC
TRBJ2-1 NA 14 NA TRBV28 CASMTGWVSDEQFF TGTGCCAGCATGACGGGGTGGGTCAGCGATGAGCAGTTCTTC
TRBJ1-1 NA 17 NA TRBV15 CATSRGPARGAFTEAFF TGTGCCACCAGCAGAGGGCCCGCCCGGGGGGCGTTCACTGAAGCTTTCTTT
TRBJ2-2 NA 16 NA TRBV19 CASSIAGTRNTGELFF TGTGCCAGTAGTATAGCTGGGACACGGAACACCGGGGAGCTGTTTTTT
TRBJ2-3 TRBD2 15 NA TRBV7-9 CASSRGLAGVDTQYF TGTGCCAGCAGCCGCGGACTAGCGGGAGTAGATACGCAGTATTTT
TRBJ2-7 NA 13 NA TRBV7-9 CASSPGHYYEQYF TGTGCCAGCAGCCCCGGACATTATTACGAGCAGTACTTC
TRBJ2-3 TRBD2 21 NA TRBV30 CAWSGYALGTSGSTITDTQYF TGTGCCTGGAGTGGATACGCCCTCGGGACTAGCGGCAGTACGATAACAGATACGCAGTATTTT
TRBJ2-2 NA 13 NA TRBV7-2 CASSPSVTGELFF TGTGCCAGCAGCCCTAGCGTGACCGGGGAGCTGTTTTTT
TRBJ1-1 NA 12 NA TRBV28 CASSLLPSEAFF TGTGCCAGCAGCCTCCTCCCGTCTGAAGCTTTCTTT
TRBJ2-7 TRBD2 15 NA TRBV23-1 CASSQFASGPYEQYF TGCGCCAGCAGTCAATTTGCTAGCGGTCCCTACGAGCAGTACTTC
TRBJ2-3 TRBD2 16 NA TRBV7-2 CASSTKRGGGTDTQYF TGTGCCAGCAGCACTAAGCGGGGGGGCGGCACAGATACGCAGTATTTT
TRBJ2-1 NA 11 NA TRBV19 CASSVYNEQFF TGTGCCAGTAGTGTATACAATGAGCAGTTCTTC
TRBJ2-3 NA 12 NA TRBV5-1 CASSYSGDTQYF TGCGCCAGCAGTTATAGCGGAGATACGCAGTATTTT
TRBJ2-5 NA 14 NA TRBV19 CASSPPGGPQTQYF TGTGCCAGTAGTCCCCCCGGGGGGCCGCAGACCCAGTACTTC
TRBJ1-4 NA 12 NA TRBV6-1 CASAVRTTELFF TGTGCCAGCGCCGTGCGAACGACTGAACTGTTTTTT
TRBJ1-2 NA 12 NA TRBV19 CASTGRVFGYTF TGTGCCAGTACAGGGAGGGTATTCGGCTACACCTTC
TRBJ2-7 TRBD2 13 NA TRBV29-1 CSVSSGRAYEQYF TGCAGCGTTTCTAGCGGGAGGGCCTACGAGCAGTACTTC
TRBJ2-3 TRBD1 15 NA TRBV27 CASSLGQLNTDTQYF TGTGCCAGCAGCCTGGGACAGTTGAACACAGATACGCAGTATTTT
TRBJ1-5 TRBD1 15 NA TRBV13 CASSFRQGSNQPQHF TGTGCCAGCAGCTTCCGACAGGGGTCCAATCAGCCCCAGCATTTT
TRBJ2-1 NA 16 once TRBV29-1 CSVEDPVLREYNEQFF TGCAGCGTTGAAGATCCCGTACTGAGGGAGTACAATGAGCAGTTCTTC
TRBJ1-5 TRBD1 18 NA TRBV4-1 CASSQASFKGTGDQPQHF TGCGCCAGCAGCCAAGCCTCTTTTAAGGGGACAGGGGATCAGCCCCAGCATTTT
TRBJ1-4 TRBD1 18 NA TRBV5-1 CASSYGGAGGSTNEKLFF TGCGCCAGCAGCTATGGGGGGGCAGGGGGCTCAACTAATGAAAAACTGTTTTTT
TRBJ2-7 TRBD2 18 NA TRBV4-2 CASSQDLIGTSGKYEQYF TGTGCCAGCAGCCAAGATCTTATTGGGACTAGCGGAAAATACGAGCAGTACTTC
TRBJ1-2 NA 15 NA TRBV5-1 CASSGGGAPLEGYTF TGCGCCAGCAGCGGTGGGGGGGCCCCTTTAGAGGGCTACACCTTC
TRBJ2-1 TRBD2 16 NA TRBV5-1 CASSLGAGGYFEEQFF TGCGCCAGCAGCTTGGGGGCGGGGGGGTACTTTGAGGAGCAGTTCTTC
TRBJ1-5 NA 15 NA TRBV5-4 CASSLGGSVDQPQHF TGTGCCAGCAGCTTGGGAGGTTCTGTCGATCAGCCCCAGCATTTT
TRBJ1-5 NA 15 NA TRBV2 CASSELRGSNQPQHF TGTGCCAGCAGTGAACTCCGGGGGAGCAATCAGCCCCAGCATTTT
TRBJ2-3 NA 15 NA TRBV11-3 CASSEGLVSTDTQYF TGTGCCAGCAGCGAAGGACTGGTTAGCACAGATACGCAGTATTTT
TRBJ2-7 NA 13 NA TRBV6-4 CASSPTDGYEQYF TGTGCCAGCAGTCCCACCGACGGGTACGAGCAGTACTTC
TRBJ2-5 TRBD2 14 few TRBV6-1 CASSESGTRETQYF TGTGCCAGCAGTGAATCAGGGACTAGAGAGACCCAGTACTTC
TRBJ2-2 TRBD2 17 NA TRBV6-1 CASSDASGGAGTGELFF TGTGCCAGCAGTGACGCTAGCGGGGGGGCCGGTACCGGGGAGCTGTTTTTT
TRBJ2-3 TRBD2 16 NA TRBV29-1 CSVGSGGNPSTDTQYF TGCAGCGTTGGTAGCGGGGGGAACCCTAGCACAGATACGCAGTATTTT
TRBJ1-2 NA 12 once TRBV2 CASSSGRDGYTF TGTGCCAGCAGTTCCGGGAGGGATGGCTACACCTTC
TRBJ1-5 NA 13 NA TRBV25-1 CASTEGDNQPQHF TGTGCCAGCACCGAGGGGGACAATCAGCCCCAGCATTTT